The rows below give T cell receptor beta chains drawn from one sample of a study of T cell responses to AZD1222 COVID-19 vaccine. Generated by immunoSEQ multiplex PCR, the TCRdb table keeps only in-frame clones and is missing some. The table lists tens of thousands of clones, around 89% of them singletons, with about 12% in the top ten. This specimen was peripheral blood, taken 28 days after the second AZD1222 dose. All receptors derive from an adult who received the AZD1222 COVID-19 vaccine. CDR3s include the opening cysteine and the closing phenylalanine or tryptophan. Each record gives: D gene, V gene, clone size, J gene, CDR3 DNA, CDR3 protein. D genes are given only for firm matches. Part of the rows lack a size; the others show once, few, many or a class for expanded clones.

d_gene: -; v_gene: TRBV19; abundance: -; j_gene: TRBJ1-4; CDR3nt: TGTGCCAGTAGCAATCGAGGGAGGGGAGGTGAAAAACTGTTTTTT; CDR3aa: CASSNRGRGGEKLFF
d_gene: TRBD2; v_gene: TRBV15; abundance: -; j_gene: TRBJ2-1; CDR3nt: TGTGCCACCAGCGGCTTAGCGGGGGCCTACAATGAGCAGTTCTTC; CDR3aa: CATSGLAGAYNEQFF
d_gene: -; v_gene: TRBV29-1; abundance: -; j_gene: TRBJ2-5; CDR3nt: TGCAGCGCCAGCCAGGGATACCAAGAGACCCAGTACTTC; CDR3aa: CSASQGYQETQYF
d_gene: -; v_gene: TRBV28; abundance: -; j_gene: TRBJ1-6; CDR3nt: TGTGCCAGCAGTTTAGCAGGGGCAAGTAATTCACCCCTCCACTTT; CDR3aa: CASSLAGASNSPLHF
d_gene: -; v_gene: TRBV5-4; abundance: -; j_gene: TRBJ1-1; CDR3nt: TGTGCCAGCAGCAGATCAGGGTTGTGGATGAACACTGAAGCTTTCTTT; CDR3aa: CASSRSGLWMNTEAFF
d_gene: -; v_gene: TRBV2; abundance: -; j_gene: TRBJ2-3; CDR3nt: TGTGCCAGCAACCGGACTAGCACAGATACGCAGTATTTT; CDR3aa: CASNRTSTDTQYF
d_gene: TRBD2; v_gene: TRBV5-1; abundance: -; j_gene: TRBJ2-2; CDR3nt: TGCGCCAGCAGCTTACTGACTAGCGGGGGTGCCACCGGGGAGCTGTTTTTT; CDR3aa: CASSLLTSGGATGELFF
d_gene: TRBD1; v_gene: TRBV9; abundance: -; j_gene: TRBJ1-3; CDR3nt: TGTGCCAGCAGCACTGACAGGGGTGGAAACACCATATATTTT; CDR3aa: CASSTDRGGNTIYF
d_gene: TRBD1; v_gene: TRBV2; abundance: few; j_gene: TRBJ1-5; CDR3nt: TGTGCCAGCAGTGAATCAGGGGGCGAACGGCCCCAGCATTTT; CDR3aa: CASSESGGERPQHF
d_gene: TRBD1; v_gene: TRBV28; abundance: -; j_gene: TRBJ1-2; CDR3nt: TGTGCCAGCCTTCAGGGGGGCGACTATGGCTACACCTTC; CDR3aa: CASLQGGDYGYTF
d_gene: -; v_gene: TRBV6-5; abundance: -; j_gene: TRBJ1-4; CDR3nt: TGTGCCACTAGGGGGGCAGCGGGTGAAAAACTGTTTTTT; CDR3aa: CATRGAAGEKLFF
d_gene: -; v_gene: TRBV3-1/TRBV3-2; abundance: -; j_gene: TRBJ1-2; CDR3nt: TGTGCCAGCAGCCAATTATGGGCGACAGGCGTAACTGATGGCTACACCTTC; CDR3aa: CASSQLWATGVTDGYTF
d_gene: -; v_gene: TRBV28; abundance: -; j_gene: TRBJ1-3; CDR3nt: TGTGCCAGCAGGACCCACAGGGAATCTGGAAACACCATATATTTT; CDR3aa: CASRTHRESGNTIYF
d_gene: -; v_gene: TRBV19; abundance: once; j_gene: TRBJ1-5; CDR3nt: TGTGCCAGTAGTATCGCATCCTATCAGCCCCAGCATTTT; CDR3aa: CASSIASYQPQHF
d_gene: -; v_gene: TRBV4-2; abundance: -; j_gene: TRBJ2-2; CDR3nt: TGTGCCAGCAGCCCACCGGGACAGAACACCGGGGAGCTGTTTTTT; CDR3aa: CASSPPGQNTGELFF
d_gene: -; v_gene: TRBV2; abundance: -; j_gene: TRBJ1-5; CDR3nt: TGTGCCAGCAGCCCCGGACAGCCTAGTGAGCCCCAGCATTTT; CDR3aa: CASSPGQPSEPQHF
d_gene: -; v_gene: TRBV27; abundance: -; j_gene: TRBJ1-1; CDR3nt: TGTGCCAGCAGATCCTCCCCCTCAAACACTGAAGCTTTCTTT; CDR3aa: CASRSSPSNTEAFF
d_gene: -; v_gene: TRBV5-1; abundance: -; j_gene: TRBJ2-2; CDR3nt: TGCGCCAGCAGCTTGAACCCGGCTTCCGGGGAGCTGTTTTTT; CDR3aa: CASSLNPASGELFF
d_gene: -; v_gene: TRBV2; abundance: -; j_gene: TRBJ1-4; CDR3nt: TGTGCCAGCAGTGAAATTTGGGGTGTTGGTGAAAAACTGTTTTTT; CDR3aa: CASSEIWGVGEKLFF
d_gene: -; v_gene: TRBV15; abundance: -; j_gene: TRBJ2-7; CDR3nt: TGTGCCACCAGCAGAGAAACAGGTATCTACGAGCAGTACTTC; CDR3aa: CATSRETGIYEQYF
d_gene: -; v_gene: TRBV9; abundance: -; j_gene: TRBJ1-1; CDR3nt: TGTGCCAGCAGCGTAGGGGAGGGGGGATCTACTGAAGCTTTCTTT; CDR3aa: CASSVGEGGSTEAFF
d_gene: -; v_gene: TRBV3-1/TRBV3-2; abundance: -; j_gene: TRBJ2-2; CDR3nt: TGTGCCAGCAGCCAAGATCCCTACACCGGGGAGCTGTTTTTT; CDR3aa: CASSQDPYTGELFF
d_gene: -; v_gene: TRBV6-4; abundance: -; j_gene: TRBJ1-5; CDR3nt: TGTGCCAGCAGTGTGGACGGGCTACAGCCCCAGCATTTT; CDR3aa: CASSVDGLQPQHF
d_gene: -; v_gene: TRBV12-3/TRBV12-4; abundance: -; j_gene: TRBJ1-1; CDR3nt: TGTGCCAGCAGTCCGAGTGGACGGATTGAGGCTTTCTTT; CDR3aa: CASSPSGRIEAFF
d_gene: -; v_gene: TRBV5-1; abundance: -; j_gene: TRBJ1-2; CDR3nt: TGCGCCAGCAGCCCCGACGGCACTAACTATGGCTACACCTTC; CDR3aa: CASSPDGTNYGYTF
d_gene: -; v_gene: TRBV7-6; abundance: -; j_gene: TRBJ2-5; CDR3nt: TGTGCCAGCAGCTATCTCGGAAGGACGGAAGAGACCCAGTACTTC; CDR3aa: CASSYLGRTEETQYF
d_gene: TRBD1; v_gene: TRBV19; abundance: -; j_gene: TRBJ2-7; CDR3nt: TGTGCCAGCTTGGGGCAGGGGGCCAACGAGCAGTACTTC; CDR3aa: CASLGQGANEQYF
d_gene: -; v_gene: TRBV4-2; abundance: once; j_gene: TRBJ1-1; CDR3nt: TGTGCCAGCAGCCAAGACTACGCGGACAGCGAAGCTTTCTTT; CDR3aa: CASSQDYADSEAFF
d_gene: -; v_gene: TRBV27; abundance: -; j_gene: TRBJ2-4; CDR3nt: TGTGCCAGCAGTTTATCGGGACTCAAAAACATTCAGTACTTC; CDR3aa: CASSLSGLKNIQYF
d_gene: -; v_gene: TRBV6-5; abundance: -; j_gene: TRBJ2-4; CDR3nt: TGTGCCAGCAATCCTCTGGATGGAAAAAACATTCAGTACTTC; CDR3aa: CASNPLDGKNIQYF
d_gene: -; v_gene: TRBV5-8; abundance: -; j_gene: TRBJ2-7; CDR3nt: TGTGCCAGCAGCTTTGAGGCAGGGCAGGGATCCTACGAGCAGTACTTC; CDR3aa: CASSFEAGQGSYEQYF